This T cell receptor (beta chain) is from a study of regulatory T cells in long-lasting Graves disease. General observations from the study: Reduced TCR diversity was observed in persistent Graves' patients versus newly diagnosed patients. The study found persistent patients shared more public clonotypes (roughly 2,800) than new patients (approximately 970). Favored usage of TRBV28, TRBJ1-2 and TRBJ2-5 was recorded in persistent disease.

Relying on iRepertoire HTBI primers and Arm-PCR of CDR3 regions, the team built TCR beta libraries. TCRdb used MiXCR to reprocess the multiplex PCR reads, holding one entry per CDR3 protein. Here the sample spans roughly 470,000 distinct CDR3 sequences, less than 25% being singletons. This clonotype came up many times. What it binds is not known. The time point was: persistent/refractory GD, antithyroid drugs over 5 years with positive TRAb. Scientists built the TCR library using RNA that was extracted from PBMCs. Per the germline V gene, CDR1 is MDHEN and CDR2 is SYDVKM. V was trimmed by 4 bases and J by 7 bases, leaving 11 bases between them. The length of the CDR3 is 14 residues.

This chain joins TRBV28 and TRBJ1-6; maybe TRBD1 (5 bases). The receptor's source is a female donor with Graves disease. The sequences come from peripheral blood mononuclear cells (PBMCs), collected when the disease was refractory, from a patient treated with antithyroid drugs. Written as DNA, the CDR3 is TGTGCCAGCAGTTACAGAGGGGCGAATTCACCCCTCCACTTT. Protein product: CASSYRGANSPLHF.